This T cell receptor (beta chain) was captured in a study of cytomegalovirus exposure and HLA in healthy donors. Study summary: The Caucasian-associated ancestry cluster contained 65% to 85% of the approximately 410 genotyped donors.

This clone was detected only once. Its antigen is not known. There are 17 residues in the CDR3. The PCR had 60 Vbeta and 13 Jbeta primers. Profiled with immunoSEQ multiplex PCR; TCRdb holds only in-frame clones, not every one. The sample lists roughly 110,000 clones; around 75% were seen once. Findings of the study overall: HLA alleles were associated with 16,951 TCR beta sequences in a later analysis at 0.05 false discovery rate.

This cohort consisted of healthy bone marrow donors. Material for sequencing was PBMCs. This rearrangement joins TRBV21-1 to TRBJ2-7; TRBD2, the table's D call, lacks a check against the DNA. TRBV21-1 constitutes a pseudogene. The clonotype was recovered from a woman younger than 45 in good health and CMV-seronegative. The CDR3 here is CASSKARRASGLYEQYF. The DNA for the CDR3 is TGTGCCAGCAGCAAAGCGCGAAGGGCTAGCGGGCTCTACGAGCAGTACTTC.